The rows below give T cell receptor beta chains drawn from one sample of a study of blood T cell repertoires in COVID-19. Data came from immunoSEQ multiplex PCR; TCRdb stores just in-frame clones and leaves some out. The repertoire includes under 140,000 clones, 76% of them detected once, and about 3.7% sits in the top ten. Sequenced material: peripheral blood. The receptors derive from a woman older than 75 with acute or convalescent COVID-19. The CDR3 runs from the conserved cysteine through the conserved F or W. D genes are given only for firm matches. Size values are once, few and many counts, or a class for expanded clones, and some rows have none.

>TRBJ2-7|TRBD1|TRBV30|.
CAWSLGQGWEF
TGTGCCTGGAGTCTCGGACAGGGGTGGGAGTTC
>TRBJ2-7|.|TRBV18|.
CASSPGQSYEQYF
TGTGCCAGCTCACCAGGACAGAGCTACGAGCAGTACTTC
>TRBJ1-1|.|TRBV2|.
CASSVQGNTEAFF
TGTGCCAGCAGTGTTCAGGGAAATACTGAAGCTTTCTTT
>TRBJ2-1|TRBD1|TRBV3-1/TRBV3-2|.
CASSQPGTGGDEQFF
TGTGCCAGCAGCCAACCCGGGACAGGGGGGGATGAGCAGTTCTTC
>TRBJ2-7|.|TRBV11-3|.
CASSLAEEYEQYF
TGTGCCAGCAGCTTGGCGGAAGAATACGAGCAGTACTTC
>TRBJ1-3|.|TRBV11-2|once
CASSFIAGGNTIYF
TGTGCCAGCAGCTTTATCGCCGGTGGAAACACCATATATTTT
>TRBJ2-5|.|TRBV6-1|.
CASSELGLLETQYF
TGTGCCAGCAGTGAGCTGGGACTCCTCGAGACCCAGTACTTC
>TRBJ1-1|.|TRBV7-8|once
CASSLVAGAGGTEAFF
TGTGCCAGCAGCTTAGTAGCTGGGGCGGGAGGCACTGAAGCTTTCTTT
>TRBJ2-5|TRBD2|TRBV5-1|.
CASSPGGRGGQETQYF
TGCGCCAGCAGCCCGGGAGGGCGCGGGGGGCAAGAGACCCAGTACTTC
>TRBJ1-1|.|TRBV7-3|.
CASSVSGGGRITEAFF
TGTGCCAGCAGCGTATCGGGCGGGGGCCGGATCACTGAAGCTTTCTTT